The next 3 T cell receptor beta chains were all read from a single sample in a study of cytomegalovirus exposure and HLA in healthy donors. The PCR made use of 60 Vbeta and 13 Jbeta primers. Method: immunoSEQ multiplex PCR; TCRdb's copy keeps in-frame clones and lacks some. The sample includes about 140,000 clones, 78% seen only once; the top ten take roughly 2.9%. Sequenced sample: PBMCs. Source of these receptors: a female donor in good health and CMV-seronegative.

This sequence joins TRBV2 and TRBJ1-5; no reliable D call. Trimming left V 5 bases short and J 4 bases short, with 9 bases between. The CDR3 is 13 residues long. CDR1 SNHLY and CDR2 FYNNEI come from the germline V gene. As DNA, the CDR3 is TGTGCCAGCAGTTTTGACGGGAATCAGCCCCAGCATTTT. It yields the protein CASSFDGNQPQHF. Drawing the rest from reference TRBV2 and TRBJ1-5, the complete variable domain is EPEVTQTPSHQVTQMGQEVILRCVPISNHLYFYWYRQILGQKVEFLVSFYNNEISEKSEIFDDQFSVERPDGSNFTLKIRSTKLEDSAMYFCASSFDGNQPQHFGDGTRLSIL.

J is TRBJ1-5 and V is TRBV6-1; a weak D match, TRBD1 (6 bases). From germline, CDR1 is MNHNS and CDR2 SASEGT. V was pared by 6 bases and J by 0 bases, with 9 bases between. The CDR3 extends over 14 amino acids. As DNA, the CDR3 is TGTGCCAGCAGACAGGGTACTAGCAATCAGCCCCAGCATTTT. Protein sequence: CASRQGTSNQPQHF.

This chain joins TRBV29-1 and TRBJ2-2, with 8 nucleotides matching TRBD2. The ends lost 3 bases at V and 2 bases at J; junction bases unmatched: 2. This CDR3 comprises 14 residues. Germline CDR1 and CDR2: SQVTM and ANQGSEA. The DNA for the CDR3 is TGCAGCGTTGACCGGGGGGGAAACACCGGGGAGCTGTTTTTT. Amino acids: CSVDRGGNTGELFF.